Below are 28 T cell receptor beta chains sequenced from a single sample in a study of CD4 T cells in relation to SARS-CoV-2 and coronaviruses. Only in-frame clones appear in the TCRdb table, and some are missing; sequencing was by immunoSEQ multiplex PCR. The sample contains about 40,000 clones, roughly 80% of which appear only once. Their specific antigens are unknown. The sequenced sample was naive CD4+ T cells from PBMCs, cultured in vitro. Noted subset: naive CD4+ T cells isolated by negative enrichment. These receptors all stem from an adult with COVID-19.

The V gene is TRBV28, the J gene TRBJ1-5; D unclear. Germline CDR1 MDHEN, CDR2 SYDVKM. This CDR3 is built from 12 residues. V gave up 7 bases and J gave up 5 bases, with 9 bases separating them. CDR3 sequence (DNA): TGTGCCAGCACCAGAGAGTATCAGCCCCAGCATTTT. Its translation is CASTREYQPQHF. The full variable domain, its missing parts supplied by reference TRBV28 and TRBJ1-5, is DVKVTQSSRYLVKRTGEKVFLECVQDMDHENMFWYRQDPGLGLRLIYFSYDVKMKEKGDIPEGYSVSREKKERFSLILESASTNQTSMYLCASTREYQPQHFGDGTRLSIL.

This chain uses TRBV27 with TRBJ2-7, with D unresolved. This CDR3 comprises 15 residues. Trimming pared 5 bases from V and 6 bases from J, leaving 20 bases between. Germline CDR1 reads MNHEY; CDR2 reads SMNVEV (reference sequence). The CDR3 region has the DNA TGTGCCAGCAGTCAAAAGGCGCTAGGGTTATTCGAGCAGTACTTC. Protein sequence: CASSQKALGLFEQYF.

The gene calls are TRBV5-1 and TRBJ1-6, with 9 bases identical to TRBD1. CDR1 and CDR2 from the germline V gene are SGHRS and YFSETQ. The CDR3 has 15 residues. Trimming cost V 2 bases and J 7 bases; bases outside gene matches: 4. The CDR3 loop reads CASSFRDRANSPLHF. In DNA, the CDR3 is TGCGCCAGCAGCTTCCGGGACAGGGCCAATTCACCCCTCCACTTT.

The chain combines TRBV15 with TRBJ2-2; TRBD1 might be the D (6 bases). The CDR3 is 17 residues long. V was cut by 1 base and J by 0 bases, with 12 bases left in between. Germline assignment: CDR1 LNHNV and CDR2 YYDKDF (reference sequence). The CDR3 is CATSRAGTPTNTGELFF. CDR3 in DNA: TGTGCCACCAGCAGAGCCGGGACACCGACGAACACCGGGGAGCTGTTTTTT.

This chain uses TRBV2 with TRBJ2-1; 9 bases line up with TRBD1. Germline V gives CDR1 SNHLY, CDR2 FYNNEI. V trimming: 4 bases; J trimming: 8 bases; junction bases outside the gene matches: 18. This CDR3 region has 18 residues. CDR3 in DNA: TGTGCCAGCAGTGGAGGCAGGATGGACAGGGGATTTTGGGATGAGCAGTTCTTC. This gives the protein CASSGGRMDRGFWDEQFF.

This chain connects TRBV4-2 to TRBJ2-6, with unresolved D. V shed 5 bases and J shed 0 bases, with 5 bases lying between them. The CDR3 sequence is 14 residues long. Germline V gene sequence: CDR1 LGHNA, CDR2 YNFKEQ. This chain's CDR3 is CASSVNSGANVLTF. In DNA form, the CDR3 reads TGTGCCAGCAGCGTAAACTCTGGGGCCAACGTCCTGACTTTC.

V gene TRBV28 combines with J gene TRBJ2-7; possibly TRBD2 for D (6 bases). The V end lost 3 bases, the J end lost 0 bases, and 9 bases lay between the germline ends. The CDR3 consists of 14 residues. CDR1 is MDHEN, CDR2 SYDVKM, per germline. CDR3 amino acids: CASSLAGSSYEQYF. Written as DNA, the CDR3 is TGTGCCAGCAGTTTGGCGGGAAGCTCCTACGAGCAGTACTTC.

The rearrangement joins TRBV19 to TRBJ2-7; 8 nucleotides match TRBD2. Per the germline V gene, CDR1 is LNHDA and CDR2 is SQIVND (reference sequence). Losses at the gene ends were 5 bases for V and 3 bases for J; bases not matched to a gene: 9. The CDR3 covers 15 residues. CDR3 residues: CASSQLAANFYEQYF. The CDR3 nucleotides read TGTGCCAGTAGTCAACTAGCGGCAAATTTCTACGAGCAGTACTTC.

J is TRBJ2-5 and V is TRBV6-5; D is undetermined. CDR1 MNHEY and CDR2 SVGAGI come from the germline V gene. The CDR3 sequence is 15 residues long. Trimming left V 1 base short and J 1 base short, with 10 bases between. CDR3 nucleotide sequence: TGTGCCAGCAGTTACTATCCACAGCCCCAAGAGACCCAGTACTTC. Its protein product is CASSYYPQPQETQYF.

The chain links TRBV15 to TRBJ1-5; the match to TRBD1 covers 7 bases. The V and J ends lost 6 bases and 4 bases, in that order; junction bases with no gene match: 9. From germline, CDR1 is LNHNV and CDR2 YYDKDF (reference sequence). The CDR3 length is 15 residues. Written as DNA, the CDR3 is TGTGCCACCAGAGAAGGGGGACAGAGGAATCAGCCCCAGCATTTT. Encoded protein: CATREGGQRNQPQHF.

This chain links TRBV6-2 or TRBV6-3 with TRBJ2-1; 9 bases match TRBD2. Germline V CDR1 and CDR2: MNHEY, SVGEGT. Germline trimming cut 2 bases from V and 8 bases from J; bases unmatched to any gene: 4. The CDR3 is 14 amino acids. The CDR3 DNA is TGTGCCAGCAGTTACGGTGCGGGAGGGCATGAGCAGTTCTTC. Translated, it gives CASSYGAGGHEQFF.

The V call is TRBV4-1, the J call TRBJ2-5; the match to TRBD1 covers 8 bases. With V trimmed by 1 base and J by 5 bases, 6 bases remained unmatched. The CDR3 has 15 residues. Germline lookup yields CDR1 MGHRA and CDR2 YSYEKL. CDR3: CASSQGTGLGETQYF. The DNA for the CDR3 is TGCGCCAGCAGCCAAGGGACAGGGCTTGGGGAGACCCAGTACTTC.

The chain is built from TRBV18 and TRBJ2-4, with unresolved D. The V and J ends lost 9 bases and 0 bases respectively, with 9 bases between them. This CDR3 contains 13 residues. CDR1 and CDR2 (germline): KGHSH, LQKENI. CDR3 nucleotides: TGTGCCAGTTCCCAACTAGCCAAAAACATTCAGTACTTC. Its translation is CASSQLAKNIQYF. Full variable domain (rest looked up from reference TRBV18 and TRBJ2-4): NAGVMQNPRHLVRRRGQEARLRCSPMKGHSHVYWYRQLPEEGLKFMVYLQKENIIDESGMPKERFSAEFPKEGPSILRIQQVVRGDSAAYFCASSQLAKNIQYFGAGTRLSVL.

This chain links TRBV10-3 with TRBJ1-2, with no clear D. V was shortened by 6 bases and J by 8 bases, with 13 bases between the two germline ends. CDR3 length equals 12 residues. Looked up from germline, CDR1 is ENHRY and CDR2 is SYGVKD. As DNA, the CDR3 is TGTGCCATCAGCCCTCGTATGGAGGGCTACACCTTC. Protein sequence: CAISPRMEGYTF.

The J gene is TRBJ2-1, the V gene TRBV7-9, with TRBD1 matching over 8 bases. The V gene's germline CDR1 is SEHNR and CDR2 FQNEAQ (reference sequence). V was pared by 3 bases and J by 4 bases, with 2 bases of the junction left unmatched. CDR3 length equals 14 residues. CDR3 residues: CASSLGQVYNEQFF. The CDR3 DNA reads as TGTGCCAGCAGCTTGGGACAGGTTTACAATGAGCAGTTCTTC.

The rearrangement links TRBV10-3 to TRBJ2-2; D is undetermined. The CDR3 is 12 residues long. V was trimmed by 8 bases and J by 2 bases, leaving 6 bases between them. CDR1 is ENHRY and CDR2 is SYGVKD in the germline V gene. The CDR3 here is CAIGGNTGELFF. CDR3 DNA sequence: TGTGCCATCGGCGGCAACACCGGGGAGCTGTTTTTT.

The V gene is TRBV3-1 (or the pseudogene TRBV3-2), the J gene TRBJ1-1; weak D call: TRBD1 (5 bases). Germline V gives CDR1 LGHDT, CDR2 YNNKEL (reference sequence). The ends were cut back, 1 base at V and 5 bases at J, with 11 bases in the middle. This CDR3 comprises 14 residues. In DNA form, the CDR3 reads TGTGCCAGCAGCCAAGCCGGGGGGATGACTGAAGCTTTCTTT. Protein: CASSQAGGMTEAFF.

The rearrangement links TRBV5-6 to TRBJ2-7, with 7 bases fitting TRBD2. CDR1 is SGHDT and CDR2 is YYEEEE in the germline V gene. Germline trimming cut 4 bases from V and 3 bases from J; bases unmatched to any gene: 10. The CDR3 has 15 residues. In DNA, the CDR3 is TGTGCCAGCAGCCCCGCGGCCGGGACTAACTACGAGCAGTACTTC. It specifies CASSPAAGTNYEQYF.

The gene calls are TRBV29-1 and TRBJ1-5; D is possibly TRBD1 (6 bases). Germline V gene sequence: CDR1 SQVTM, CDR2 ANQGSEA. V was pared by 6 bases and J by 5 bases, with 14 bases between. CDR3 length: 13 amino acids. CDR3 sequence reads: CSVDRGGDQPQHF. The CDR3 DNA sequence: TGCAGCGTCGACCGAGGGGGGGATCAGCCCCAGCATTTT.

CDR3 bases: TGTGCCAGCAGTGTAGCGGCGGTGAACACTGAAGCTTTCTTT. Residues: CASSVAAVNTEAFF. J is TRBJ1-1 and V is TRBV2; D gene ambiguous. CDR3 length: 14 amino acids. Germline-derived CDR1 and CDR2 are SNHLY and FYNNEI. V was shortened by 4 bases and J by 0 bases, with 9 bases between the two germline ends. The full variable domain, completed using reference TRBV2 and TRBJ1-1, is EPEVTQTPSHQVTQMGQEVILRCVPISNHLYFYWYRQILGQKVEFLVSFYNNEISEKSEIFDDQFSVERPDGSNFTLKIRSTKLEDSAMYFCASSVAAVNTEAFFGQGTRLTVV.

V gene TRBV5-1 combines with J gene TRBJ2-1; 7 bases line up with TRBD2. The J segment lost 10 bases and the V segment lost 0 bases, leaving 4 bases of the junction unmatched. The CDR3 totals 13 residues. CDR1 is SGHRS, CDR2 YFSETQ, per germline. CDR3 in amino acids: CASSLEVREEQFF. The CDR3 coding sequence is TGCGCCAGCAGCTTGGAGGTGCGGGAGGAGCAGTTCTTC.

This clone was recorded only once. The chain links TRBV20-1 to TRBJ2-1; D possibly matches TRBD1 or TRBD2 (5 bases each). The CDR3 spans 16 residues. Germline CDR1 reads DFQATT; CDR2 reads SNEGSKA (reference sequence). Between the trimmed V and J ends, which lost 3 bases and 0 bases, there was a span of 15 bases. The CDR3 region has the DNA TGCAGTGCTAGTACCCCGGGACCAGTCTCCTACAATGAGCAGTTCTTC. Its protein product is CSASTPGPVSYNEQFF.

The V and J genes are TRBV7-9 and TRBJ2-3; D is unresolved. CDR3 length equals 14 residues. Germline CDR1 SEHNR, CDR2 FQNEAQ (reference sequence). Trimming took 2 bases from V and 2 from J, leaving 8 bases between them. DNA for the CDR3: TGTGCCAGCAGCTTAATCCCCAACACAGATACGCAGTATTTT. Its translation: CASSLIPNTDTQYF.

The chain combines TRBV11-2 with TRBJ2-7; a possible D gene is TRBD1 (8 bases). The V end lost 5 bases, the J end lost 7 bases, and 27 bases lay between the germline ends. Per the germline V gene, CDR1 is SGHAT and CDR2 is FQNNGV. This CDR3 has 17 residues. For the CDR3, the DNA is TGTGCCAGCAGCCCGCGCACGGGGGGTCAGGGGGCTGGGGAGCAGTACTTC. Protein product: CASSPRTGGQGAGEQYF.

This clone was observed a few times. The V gene is TRBV11-3, the J gene TRBJ2-2; 7 positions match TRBD2. V lost 5 bases and J lost 4; bases outside the gene matches: 10. This CDR3 comprises 16 residues. Looked up from germline, CDR1 is SGHNT and CDR2 is YENEEA. As DNA, the CDR3 is TGTGCCAGCAGCGCATCTCTGGGCGGGGGCACCGGGGAGCTGTTTTTT. This codes for CASSASLGGGTGELFF.

The chain recombines TRBV30 with TRBJ2-3; 12 bases agree with TRBD2. The CDR3 length is 16 residues. The junction had 3 bases not matched to a gene; V was cut back by 2 bases and J by 0 bases. In germline, CDR1 is GTSNPN, CDR2 SVGIG (reference sequence). CDR3: CAWSSGTSGSTDTQYF. CDR3 in DNA: TGTGCCTGGAGTTCCGGGACTAGCGGGAGCACAGATACGCAGTATTTT.

V gene TRBV2 combines with J gene TRBJ2-5; 7 bases line up with TRBD1. The junction had 3 bases not matched to a gene; V was cut back by 7 bases and J by 1 base. Germline V gives CDR1 SNHLY, CDR2 FYNNEI. This CDR3 spans 13 amino acids. The CDR3 reads CASTRDSQETQYF. The CDR3 DNA is TGTGCCAGCACTAGGGACAGCCAAGAGACCCAGTACTTC.

V and J are TRBV14 and TRBJ2-7, with D possibly being TRBD1 (7 bases). The CDR3 loop spans 16 amino acids. Trimming cost V 1 base and J 4 bases, with 17 bases left between them. Germline CDR1 reads SGHDN; CDR2 reads FVKESK. The DNA for the CDR3 is TGTGCCAGCAGCCAAGGAGGGGGCCCCCGGGAGTACGAGCAGTACTTC. Translated: CASSQGGGPREYEQYF.